The present T cell receptor (beta chain) was sequenced within a study of a mutant IDH1 vaccine in newly diagnosed glioma. Background on the study: In some groups vaccination began 4-6 weeks post-radiotherapy; others received it with temozolomide. The treated group averaged around 40 years old and was 62.5% male, about 40% female. Prior therapy was radiotherapy, temozolomide, or both; most received both.

The germline gives CDR1 SGHRS, CDR2 YFSETQ. Trimming took off 3 bases at V and 10 bases at J, with 11 bases between the two ends. CDR3 length equals 12 residues. Data came from immunoSEQ multiplex PCR; TCRdb stores just in-frame clones and leaves some out. The table lists roughly 30,000 clones, roughly 80% of them singletons, with roughly 22% in the top ten. Comments on this clone: Its antigen is not identified.

Time point described: week 5, during vaccination. Each dose delivered 300 ug of mutant IDH1 20-mer peptide subcutaneously with imiquimod. Those who donated had recent WHO grade 3 or 4 IDH1-mutant, ATRX-lost astrocytomas. Here the sequenced sample was PBMCs, taken from a glioma patient whose treatment included an IDH1 peptide vaccine. This TCR was recovered from a man younger than 45 with glioma. V is TRBV5-1 and J is TRBJ2-1; D is tentatively TRBD1 or TRBD2 (7 bases each). The CDR3 spells CASSSGGGEQFF. The CDR3 DNA is TGCGCCAGCAGCTCAGGGGGAGGGGAGCAGTTCTTC. Together with reference TRBV5-1 and TRBJ2-1, the CDR3 gives the full variable domain: KAGVTQTPRYLIKTRGQQVTLSCSPISGHRSVSWYQQTPGQGLQFLFEYFSETQRNKGNFPGRFSGRQFSNSRSEMNVSTLELGDSALYLCASSSGGGEQFFGPGTRLTVL.